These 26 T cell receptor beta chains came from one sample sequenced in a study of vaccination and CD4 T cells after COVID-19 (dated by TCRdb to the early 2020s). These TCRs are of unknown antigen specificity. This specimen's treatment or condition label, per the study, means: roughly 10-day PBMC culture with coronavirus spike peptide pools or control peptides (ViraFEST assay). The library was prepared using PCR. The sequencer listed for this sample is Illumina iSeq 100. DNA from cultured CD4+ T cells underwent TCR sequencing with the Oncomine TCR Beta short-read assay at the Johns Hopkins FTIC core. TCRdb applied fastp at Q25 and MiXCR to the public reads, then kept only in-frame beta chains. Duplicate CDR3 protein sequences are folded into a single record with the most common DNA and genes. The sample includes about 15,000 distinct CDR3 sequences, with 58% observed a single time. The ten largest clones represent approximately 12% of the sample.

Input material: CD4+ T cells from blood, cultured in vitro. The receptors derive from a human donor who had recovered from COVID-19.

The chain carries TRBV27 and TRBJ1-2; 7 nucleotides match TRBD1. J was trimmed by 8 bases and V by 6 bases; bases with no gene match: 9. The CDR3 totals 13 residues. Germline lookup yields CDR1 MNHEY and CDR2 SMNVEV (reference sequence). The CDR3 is CASSALTGPGYTF. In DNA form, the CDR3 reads TGTGCCAGCAGCGCATTGACAGGGCCGGGCTACACCTTC.

The CDR3 DNA reads TGTGCCAGCAGACCGGGAGCCTCTGGCCGCTACACCTTC. Amino acids: CASRPGASGRYTF. The genes are TRBV6-1 and TRBJ1-2; no definite D call. Germline V gene sequence: CDR1 MNHNS, CDR2 SASEGT. This CDR3 region has 13 residues. V lost 6 bases, J lost 9 bases, and 17 bases lay in between.

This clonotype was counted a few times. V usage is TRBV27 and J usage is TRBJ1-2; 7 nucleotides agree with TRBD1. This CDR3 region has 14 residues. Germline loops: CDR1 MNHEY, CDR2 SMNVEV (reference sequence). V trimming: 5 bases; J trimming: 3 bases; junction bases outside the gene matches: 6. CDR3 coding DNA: TGTGCCAGCAGTCCACTTGACAGGGACTATGGCTACACCTTC. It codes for CASSPLDRDYGYTF.

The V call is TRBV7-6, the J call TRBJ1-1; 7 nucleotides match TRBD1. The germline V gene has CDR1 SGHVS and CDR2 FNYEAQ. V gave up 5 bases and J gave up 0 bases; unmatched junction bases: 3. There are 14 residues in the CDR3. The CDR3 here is CASSQTGLNTEAFF. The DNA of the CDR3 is TGTGCCAGCAGCCAGACAGGGTTGAACACTGAAGCTTTCTTT.

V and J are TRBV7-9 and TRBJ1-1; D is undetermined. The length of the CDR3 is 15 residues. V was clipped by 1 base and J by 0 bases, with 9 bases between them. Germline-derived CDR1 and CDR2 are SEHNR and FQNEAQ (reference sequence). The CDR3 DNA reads TGTGCCAGCAGCTTAGACGGTCCCATGAACACTGAAGCTTTCTTT. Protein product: CASSLDGPMNTEAFF.

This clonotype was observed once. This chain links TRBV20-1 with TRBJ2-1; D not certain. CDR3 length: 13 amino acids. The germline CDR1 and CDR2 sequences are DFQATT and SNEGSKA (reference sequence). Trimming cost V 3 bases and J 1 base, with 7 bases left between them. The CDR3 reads CSASLGSYNEQFF. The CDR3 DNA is TGCAGTGCTAGCCTGGGTTCCTACAATGAGCAGTTCTTC.

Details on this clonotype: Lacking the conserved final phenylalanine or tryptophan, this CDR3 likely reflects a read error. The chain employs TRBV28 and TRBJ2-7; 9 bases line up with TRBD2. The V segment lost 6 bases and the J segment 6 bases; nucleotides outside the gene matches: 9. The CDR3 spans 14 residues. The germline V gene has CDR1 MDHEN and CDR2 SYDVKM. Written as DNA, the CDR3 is TGTGCCAGCAGAGAAGTGGCGGGAGGGGGCGAGCAGTACTTG. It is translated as CASREVAGGGEQYL.

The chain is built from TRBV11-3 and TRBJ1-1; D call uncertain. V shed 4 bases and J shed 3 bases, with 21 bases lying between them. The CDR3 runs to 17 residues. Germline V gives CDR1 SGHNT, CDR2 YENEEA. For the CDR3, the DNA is TGTGCCAGCAGCTCCACGTGGTGGGCCCAGGCGGACACTGAAGCTTTCTTT. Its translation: CASSSTWWAQADTEAFF.

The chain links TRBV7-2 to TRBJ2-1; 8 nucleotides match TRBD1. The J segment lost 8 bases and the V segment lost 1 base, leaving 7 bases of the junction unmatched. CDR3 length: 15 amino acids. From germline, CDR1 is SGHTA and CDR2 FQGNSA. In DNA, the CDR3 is TGTGCCAGCAGCTTAGAGGCGACAGGGGTACATGAGCAGTTCTTC. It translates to CASSLEATGVHEQFF.

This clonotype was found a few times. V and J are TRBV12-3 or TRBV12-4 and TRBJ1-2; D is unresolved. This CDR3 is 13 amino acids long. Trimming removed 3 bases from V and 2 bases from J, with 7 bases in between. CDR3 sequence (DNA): TGTGCCAGCAGTTTCGGGTGGAACTATGGCTACACCTTC. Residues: CASSFGWNYGYTF.

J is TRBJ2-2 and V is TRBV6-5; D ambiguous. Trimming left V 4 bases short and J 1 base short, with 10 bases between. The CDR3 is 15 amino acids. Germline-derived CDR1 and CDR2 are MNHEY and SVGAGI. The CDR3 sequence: CASSWTGENTGELFF. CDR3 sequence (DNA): TGTGCCAGCAGTTGGACCGGTGAGAACACCGGGGAGCTGTTTTTT.

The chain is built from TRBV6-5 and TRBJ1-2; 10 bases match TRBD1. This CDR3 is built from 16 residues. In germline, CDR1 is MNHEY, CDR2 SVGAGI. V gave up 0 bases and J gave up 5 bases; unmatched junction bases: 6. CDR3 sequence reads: CASSYSGTGERYGYTF. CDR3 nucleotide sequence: TGTGCCAGCAGTTACTCCGGGACAGGGGAACGGTATGGCTACACCTTC.

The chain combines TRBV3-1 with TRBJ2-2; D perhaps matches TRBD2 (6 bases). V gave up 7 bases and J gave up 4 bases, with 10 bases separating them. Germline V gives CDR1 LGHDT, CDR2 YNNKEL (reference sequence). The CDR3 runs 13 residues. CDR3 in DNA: TGTGCCAGCACCAGGGAGGCCACCGGGGAGCTGTTTTTT. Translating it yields CASTREATGELFF. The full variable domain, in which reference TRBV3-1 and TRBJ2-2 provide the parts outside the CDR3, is DTAVSQTPKYLVTQMGNDKSIKCEQNLGHDTMYWYKQDSKKFLKIMFSYNNKELIINETVPNRFSPKSPDKAHLNLHINSLELGDSAVYFCASTREATGELFFGEGSRLTVL.

CDR3 sequence: CASQGWGTEAFF. CDR3 DNA: TGTGCCTCTCAGGGATGGGGCACTGAAGCTTTCTTT. This sequence joins TRBV5-8 and TRBJ1-1, with D perhaps TRBD1 (5 bases). CDR3 length equals 12 residues. V was pared by 10 bases and J by 4 bases, with 14 bases between. Germline CDR1 SGHTS, CDR2 YDEGEE.

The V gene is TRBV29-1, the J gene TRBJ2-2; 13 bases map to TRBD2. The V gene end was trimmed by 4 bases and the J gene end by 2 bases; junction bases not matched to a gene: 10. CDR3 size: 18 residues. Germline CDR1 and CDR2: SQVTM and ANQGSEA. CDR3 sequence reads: CSVGLRTSGGPNTGELFF. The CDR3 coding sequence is TGCAGCGTTGGCCTCCGGACTAGCGGGGGCCCAAACACCGGGGAGCTGTTTTTT.

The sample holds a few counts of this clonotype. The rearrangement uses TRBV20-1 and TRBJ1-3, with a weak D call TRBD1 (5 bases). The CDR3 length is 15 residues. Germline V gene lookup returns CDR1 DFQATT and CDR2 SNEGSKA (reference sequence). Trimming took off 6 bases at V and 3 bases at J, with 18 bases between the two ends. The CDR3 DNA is TGCAGTGCCCTTCCGGCCAGGGAGCTTGGAAACACCATATATTTT. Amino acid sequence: CSALPARELGNTIYF.

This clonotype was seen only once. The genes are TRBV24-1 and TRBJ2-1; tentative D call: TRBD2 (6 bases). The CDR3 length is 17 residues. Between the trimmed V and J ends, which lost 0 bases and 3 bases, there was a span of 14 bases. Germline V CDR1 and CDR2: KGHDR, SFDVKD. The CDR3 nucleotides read TGTGCCACCAGTGATTTGAGGGCGGGGACCCTCTACAATGAGCAGTTCTTC. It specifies CATSDLRAGTLYNEQFF.

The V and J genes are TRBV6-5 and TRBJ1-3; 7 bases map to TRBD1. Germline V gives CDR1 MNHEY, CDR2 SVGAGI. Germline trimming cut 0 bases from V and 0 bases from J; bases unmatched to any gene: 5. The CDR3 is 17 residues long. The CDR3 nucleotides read TGTGCCAGCAGTTACTCGGAGGGGGCCTCCTCTGGAAACACCATATATTTT. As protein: CASSYSEGASSGNTIYF.

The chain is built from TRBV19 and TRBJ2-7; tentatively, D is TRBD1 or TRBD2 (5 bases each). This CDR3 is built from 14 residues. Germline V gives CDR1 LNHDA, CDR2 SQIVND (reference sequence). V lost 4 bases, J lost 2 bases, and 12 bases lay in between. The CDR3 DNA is TGTGCCAGTAGTACGATCCCGGGACCCTACGAGCAGTACTTC. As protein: CASSTIPGPYEQYF.

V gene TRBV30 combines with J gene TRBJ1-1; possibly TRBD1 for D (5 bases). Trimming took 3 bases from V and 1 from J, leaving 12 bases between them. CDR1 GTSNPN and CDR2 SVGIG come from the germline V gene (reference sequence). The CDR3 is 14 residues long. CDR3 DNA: TGTGCCTGGAGCAAAGGGACGGAGAACACTGAAGCTTTCTTT. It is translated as CAWSKGTENTEAFF.

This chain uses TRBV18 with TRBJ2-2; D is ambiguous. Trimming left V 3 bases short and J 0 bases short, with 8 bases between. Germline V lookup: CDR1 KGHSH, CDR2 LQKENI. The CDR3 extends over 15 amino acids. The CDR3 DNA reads TGTGCCAGCTCACCCATTCACACGAACACCGGGGAGCTGTTTTTT. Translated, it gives CASSPIHTNTGELFF.

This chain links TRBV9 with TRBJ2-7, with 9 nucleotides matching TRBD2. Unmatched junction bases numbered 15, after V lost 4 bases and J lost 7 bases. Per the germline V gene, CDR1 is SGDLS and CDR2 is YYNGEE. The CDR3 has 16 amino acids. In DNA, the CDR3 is TGTGCCAGCAGCCCAGCCTCGCGGGAGGGATTGAGGGAGCAGTACTTC. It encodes CASSPASREGLREQYF.

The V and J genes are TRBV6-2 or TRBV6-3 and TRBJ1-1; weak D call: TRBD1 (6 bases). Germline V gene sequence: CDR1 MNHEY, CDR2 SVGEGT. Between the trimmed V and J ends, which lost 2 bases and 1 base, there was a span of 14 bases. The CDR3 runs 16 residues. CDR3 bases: TGTGCCAGCAGTTACCTCCGGGGGCGGGGGAACACTGAAGCTTTCTTT. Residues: CASSYLRGRGNTEAFF.

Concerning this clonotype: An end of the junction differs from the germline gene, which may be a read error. The CDR3 here is CSANPTSGSLEKF. CDR3 in DNA: TGCAGTGCTAACCCGACTAGCGGGAGCTTAGAGAAATTC. The genes are TRBV20-1 and TRBJ2-7, with TRBD2 matching over 12 bases. CDR3 length: 13 amino acids. Germline V gene data show CDR1 as DFQATT and CDR2 as SNEGSKA (reference sequence).

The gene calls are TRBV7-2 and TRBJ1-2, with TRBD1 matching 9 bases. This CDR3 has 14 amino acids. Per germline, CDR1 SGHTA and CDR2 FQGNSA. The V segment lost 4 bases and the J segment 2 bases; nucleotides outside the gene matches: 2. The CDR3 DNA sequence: TGTGCCAGCAGCTCCGGACAGGGGAACTATGGCTACACCTTC. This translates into CASSSGQGNYGYTF.

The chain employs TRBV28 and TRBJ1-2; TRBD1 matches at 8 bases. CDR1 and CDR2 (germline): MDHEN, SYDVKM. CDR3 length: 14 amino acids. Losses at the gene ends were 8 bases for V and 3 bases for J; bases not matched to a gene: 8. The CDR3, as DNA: TGTGCCAGCGGTAGCCGGGACAGGTACTATGGCTACACCTTC. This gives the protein CASGSRDRYYGYTF.